This note documents a single T cell receptor beta chain sequence. Its target is unknown. These data originate in a study of Ad26.COV2.S vaccination and SARS-CoV-2 variants. Notes on the study in general: The placebo group had lower spike-specific TCR breadth than the vaccine recipients did.

Germline V gives CDR1 SQVTM, CDR2 ANQGSEA. There are 13 residues in the CDR3. After removal of 2 bases from V and 8 bases from J, the junction contained 6 bases not matched to a gene. The treatment: 19 received Ad26.COV2.S at low or high dose, single or two shots; 5 received placebo; per-sample allocation not given. Sampling was done on day 63 after the first vaccine or placebo injection. The shot given was an Ad26 vector that makes Wuhan-strain SARS-CoV-2 spike. Method: immunoSEQ multiplex PCR; TCRdb's copy keeps in-frame clones and lacks some. The sample consists of around 300,000 clones, approximately 86% of them appearing once.

The chain has TRBV29-1 and TRBJ1-2; 9 bases align to TRBD1. The sequence was collected from a person between 18 and 65 years old who received the Ad26.COV2.S COVID-19 vaccine or a placebo. The sample here was peripheral blood, taken in a trial of Ad26.COV2.S vaccine versus placebo. The CDR3 DNA follows: TGCAGCGTTGAACACTACAGGGGGCTGGGCTACACCTTC. It codes for CSVEHYRGLGYTF.